The 16 T cell receptor beta chains below all came from one sample that was sequenced in a study of graft-versus-host responses after intestinal transplantation. Which antigens these TCRs recognize remains unknown. Repertoires were generated with immunoSEQ multiplex PCR, while TCRdb's copy carries only in-frame clones and drops some. The sample holds more than 70,000 clones; around 90% are singletons and the top ten take around 0.1%. The specimen was unstimulated CD4+ T cells sorted from spleen or lymph node cells, collected before intestinal transplant. The source is a human donor who received an intestinal transplant.

The chain combines TRBV5-6 with TRBJ1-5; perhaps TRBD1 as D (5 bases). The length of the CDR3 is 14 residues. Trimming left V 3 bases short and J 0 bases short, with 7 bases between. Per the germline V gene, CDR1 is SGHDT and CDR2 is YYEEEE. CDR3 region: CASSSDSSNQPQHF. CDR3 DNA sequence: TGTGCCAGCAGCTCTGACAGTAGCAATCAGCCCCAGCATTTT.

The V call is TRBV27, the J call TRBJ1-2, with D unclear. The CDR3 length is 14 residues. Germline V lookup: CDR1 MNHEY, CDR2 SMNVEV (reference sequence). Trimming left V 0 bases short and J 4 bases short, with 9 bases between. The CDR3 region is CASSLSAGLYGYTF. CDR3 sequence (DNA): TGTGCCAGCAGTTTATCGGCAGGCCTCTATGGCTACACCTTC.

The CDR3 DNA is TGTGCCACCAGCAGAGCTGAAACAACCTACAATGAGCAGTTCTTC. Amino acid sequence: CATSRAETTYNEQFF. The V gene is TRBV15, the J gene TRBJ2-1, with D uncertain. The CDR3 consists of 15 residues. Germline CDR1 reads LNHNV; CDR2 reads YYDKDF (reference sequence). The ends were cut back, 1 base at V and 2 bases at J, with 9 bases in the middle.

The chain combines TRBV29-1 with TRBJ1-2, with D unclear. The CDR3 runs 13 residues. V was cut by 0 bases and J by 7 bases, with 12 bases left in between. Germline lookup yields CDR1 SQVTM and CDR2 ANQGSEA. CDR3 in amino acids: CSVEDPRSGGYTF. The CDR3 DNA is TGCAGCGTTGAAGACCCCAGGTCAGGTGGCTACACCTTC.

This rearrangement joins TRBV18 to TRBJ2-7; 13 bases agree with TRBD2. J lost 6 bases, V lost 5 bases, and 10 bases had no gene match. Germline CDR1 KGHSH, CDR2 LQKENI. The CDR3 sequence is 16 residues long. CDR3 bases: TGTGCCAGCTCAGATACTAGCGGGGGGGCATTCCGCGAGCAGTACTTC. Residues: CASSDTSGGAFREQYF.

The rearrangement links TRBV19 to TRBJ1-1; 7 positions match TRBD1. After removal of 6 bases from V and 2 bases from J, the junction contained 9 bases not matched to a gene. This CDR3 contains 15 residues. Germline assignment: CDR1 LNHDA and CDR2 SQIVND (reference sequence). The CDR3: CASRRPDRANTEAFF. CDR3 DNA sequence: TGTGCCAGTAGGAGGCCCGACAGGGCCAACACTGAAGCTTTCTTT.

V is TRBV6-5 and J is TRBJ1-6; 8 nucleotides agree with TRBD1. V shed 5 bases, J shed 6 bases, and the junction held 3 bases outside the gene matches. CDR1 is MNHEY and CDR2 is SVGAGI in the germline V gene. The length of the CDR3 is 14 residues. The CDR3 protein is CASSGTGANSPLHF. In DNA, the CDR3 is TGTGCCAGCAGTGGGACAGGCGCTAATTCACCCCTCCACTTT.

V and J are TRBV7-8 and TRBJ1-3; D is possibly TRBD1 (6 bases). The V and J ends lost 1 base and 0 bases respectively, with 10 bases between them. Per germline, CDR1 SGHVS and CDR2 FQNEAQ. The CDR3 is made up of 16 amino acids. The CDR3 is CASSLGQGNSGNTIYF. The DNA of the CDR3 is TGTGCCAGCAGCTTAGGCCAGGGGAACTCTGGAAACACCATATATTTT.

This rearrangement joins TRBV7-9 to TRBJ1-1, with a tentative D call TRBD1 (6 bases). The CDR3 spans 14 residues. CDR1 is SEHNR and CDR2 is FQNEAQ in the germline V gene (reference sequence). The ends were cut back, 7 bases at V and 7 bases at J, with 19 bases in the middle. The CDR3 spells CASIQNTGFGEAFF. The CDR3 region has the DNA TGTGCCAGCATCCAAAACACAGGGTTCGGTGAAGCTTTCTTT.

Comment on this clone: The identical CDR3 is also encoded by other nucleotide sequences in the sample. The V and J genes are TRBV5-1 and TRBJ2-7, with a weak D call TRBD1 (5 bases). The CDR3 runs to 12 residues. The V end lost 4 bases, the J end lost 3 bases, and 8 bases lay between the germline ends. Germline V gene data show CDR1 as SGHRS and CDR2 as YFSETQ. The DNA of the CDR3 is TGCGCCAGCAGCCGCGACAGCTACGAGCAGTACTTC. This sequence encodes CASSRDSYEQYF.

The chain uses TRBV25-1 and TRBJ2-5; D possibly corresponds to TRBD2 (8 bases). This CDR3 contains 14 residues. Germline V lookup: CDR1 MGHDK, CDR2 SYGVNS. Between the trimmed V and J ends, which lost 7 bases and 4 bases, there was a span of 16 bases. Here the CDR3 reads CASKGAGGRETQYF. The CDR3, as DNA: TGTGCCAGCAAGGGGGCGGGGGGCAGAGAGACCCAGTACTTC.

The chain uses TRBV7-8 and TRBJ2-6; 7 positions match TRBD1. Germline values: CDR1 SGHVS, CDR2 FQNEAQ. The CDR3 runs to 15 residues. The ends lost 6 bases at V and 2 bases at J; junction bases unmatched: 4. DNA for the CDR3: TGTGCCAGCAGGACGGACAGGCCTGGGGCCAACGTCCTGACTTTC. This gives the protein CASRTDRPGANVLTF.

This clone is a singleton in its sample. The J gene is TRBJ1-5, the V gene TRBV27; D may be TRBD1 (6 bases). The CDR3 loop spans 16 amino acids. Trimming shortened V by 6 bases and J by 4 bases, and 19 bases separated the two germline ends. The V gene's germline CDR1 is MNHEY and CDR2 SMNVEV (reference sequence). Here the CDR3 reads CASSGTGGGGNQPQHF. The CDR3 nucleotides read TGTGCCAGCAGCGGGACCGGGGGAGGGGGAAATCAGCCCCAGCATTTT.

This sequence joins TRBV5-1 and TRBJ1-4, with a tentative D call TRBD1 (6 bases). CDR1 and CDR2 (germline): SGHRS, YFSETQ. The length of the CDR3 is 14 residues. Trimming cost V 4 bases and J 8 bases, with 15 bases left between them. CDR3 sequence: CASSEGVGGEKLFF. The CDR3 bases are TGCGCCAGCAGCGAGGGGGTCGGTGGGGAAAAACTGTTTTTT.

V gene TRBV18 combines with J gene TRBJ2-7, with 8 nucleotides matching TRBD1. The trim removed 3 bases at V and 3 bases at J, leaving 7 bases unmatched. CDR1 and CDR2 (germline): KGHSH, LQKENI. The CDR3 runs to 15 residues. CDR3 sequence: CASSPNPGTGYEQYF. Here the CDR3 DNA reads TGTGCCAGCTCACCTAACCCAGGGACAGGCTACGAGCAGTACTTC.

The genes are TRBV5-1 and TRBJ1-2, with D perhaps matching TRBD1 (6 bases). Germline V CDR1 and CDR2: SGHRS, YFSETQ. V gave up 4 bases and J gave up 7 bases, with 17 bases separating them. This CDR3 comprises 14 residues. DNA of the CDR3: TGCGCCAGCAGCCGTACACAGGGCGGCATTGGCTACACCTTC. This translates into CASSRTQGGIGYTF.